The 15 T cell receptor beta chains presented below share a single source sample, sequenced in a study of T cells expressing NK-cell markers. Each CDR3 protein gets one entry in TCRdb, which reprocessed the 5' RACE reads and gives no DNA. The sample table includes around 260,000 distinct CDR3 sequences. Sample: blood T cells: a sorted CD56 or NKG2C T cell subset, CD4+ or CD8+ T cells, or bulk PBMC T cells (not recorded which). The receptors derive from a woman aged 18-69 years in good health.

The rearrangement links TRBV6-2 or TRBV6-3 to TRBJ1-2. The CDR3 length is 13 residues. Per germline, CDR1 MNHEY and CDR2 SVGEGT. CDR3 sequence reads: CASSDRGGYGYTF.

The chain uses TRBV7-3 and TRBJ2-1; TCRdb outputs TRBD2, but without DNA this stays unchecked. Germline V gene lookup returns CDR1 SGHTA and CDR2 FQGTGA. The CDR3 length is 16 residues. The CDR3 protein is CASSSYLAVNSNEQFF.

The chain carries TRBV6-2 or TRBV6-3 and TRBJ2-3; TCRdb reports TRBD1, a call that lacks DNA to check it against. Germline V gene data show CDR1 as MNHEY and CDR2 as SVGEGT. The CDR3 sequence is 15 residues long. CDR3 in amino acids: CASTPGGASEGTQYF.

This chain uses TRBV19 with TRBJ1-4. CDR1 is LNHDA and CDR2 is SQIVND in the germline V gene (reference sequence). The CDR3 has 14 amino acids. The chain's CDR3 is CASSLTMANEKLFF. Supplemented by reference TRBV19 and TRBJ1-4, the full variable domain reads DGGITQSPKYLFRKEGQNVTLSCEQNLNHDAMYWYRQDPGQGLRLIYYSQIVNDFQKGDIAEGYSVSREKKESFPLTVTSAQKNPTAFYLCASSLTMANEKLFFGSGTQLSVL.

The rearrangement links TRBV11-2 to TRBJ1-2. The CDR3 loop spans 13 amino acids. Germline CDR1 is SGHAT and CDR2 is FQNNGV. CDR3 sequence: CASSPQTSPGYTF.

The rearrangement joins TRBV5-5 to TRBJ1-1; TCRdb selects TRBD1, and the lack of DNA leaves this call unchecked. This CDR3 region has 15 residues. In germline, CDR1 is SGHKS, CDR2 YYEKEE (reference sequence). The CDR3 loop reads CASSLVGGLNTEAFF.

The V gene is TRBV6-4, the J gene TRBJ2-3; TCRdb picks TRBD2, but there is no DNA to check that call. This CDR3 contains 14 residues. Germline values: CDR1 MRHNA, CDR2 SNTAGT. The CDR3 protein is CASSYGLHTDTQYF.

The chain uses TRBV12-3 or TRBV12-4 and TRBJ2-3. The CDR3 is 14 amino acids. The CDR3 here is CASSFGDSTDTQYF.

The rearrangement links TRBV6-2 or TRBV6-3 to TRBJ2-3. Per the germline V gene, CDR1 is MNHEY and CDR2 is SVGEGT. This CDR3 is 14 amino acids long. The CDR3 loop reads CASSNGLATDTQYF.

The chain's CDR3 is CACDRVARSEQFF. The gene calls are TRBV30 and TRBJ2-1; the D gene TCRdb calls, TRBD1, cannot be checked with no DNA. Germline CDR1 GTSNPN, CDR2 SVGIG (reference sequence). This CDR3 has 13 amino acids.

The chain employs TRBV12-3 or TRBV12-4 and TRBJ2-5; the D call of TRBD1 rests on TCRdb alone, since no DNA is present to check it. CDR3 length: 13 residues. The CDR3: CASSRDSEETQYF.

This chain uses TRBV3-1 with TRBJ2-3; the D call of TRBD2 rests on TCRdb alone, since no DNA is present to check it. Per the germline V gene, CDR1 is LGHDT and CDR2 is YNNKEL (reference sequence). The CDR3 length is 14 residues. CDR3: CASSHTSGRPTQYF.

The J gene is TRBJ2-2, the V gene TRBV20-1; TCRdb names TRBD1, which stays unverified in the absence of DNA. The CDR3 has 15 amino acids. The germline CDR1 and CDR2 sequences are DFQATT and SNEGSKA (reference sequence). The CDR3 loop is CSARDPVSGSGELFF.

This chain uses TRBV12-3 or TRBV12-4 with TRBJ2-5. CDR3 length: 12 residues. This chain's CDR3 is CASSLTILAQYF.

V and J are TRBV5-5 and TRBJ1-5; the D call of TRBD1 rests on TCRdb alone, since no DNA is present to check it. The length of the CDR3 is 14 residues. Germline CDR1 is SGHKS and CDR2 is YYEKEE (reference sequence). This CDR3 is CASSLAGGYQPQHF.